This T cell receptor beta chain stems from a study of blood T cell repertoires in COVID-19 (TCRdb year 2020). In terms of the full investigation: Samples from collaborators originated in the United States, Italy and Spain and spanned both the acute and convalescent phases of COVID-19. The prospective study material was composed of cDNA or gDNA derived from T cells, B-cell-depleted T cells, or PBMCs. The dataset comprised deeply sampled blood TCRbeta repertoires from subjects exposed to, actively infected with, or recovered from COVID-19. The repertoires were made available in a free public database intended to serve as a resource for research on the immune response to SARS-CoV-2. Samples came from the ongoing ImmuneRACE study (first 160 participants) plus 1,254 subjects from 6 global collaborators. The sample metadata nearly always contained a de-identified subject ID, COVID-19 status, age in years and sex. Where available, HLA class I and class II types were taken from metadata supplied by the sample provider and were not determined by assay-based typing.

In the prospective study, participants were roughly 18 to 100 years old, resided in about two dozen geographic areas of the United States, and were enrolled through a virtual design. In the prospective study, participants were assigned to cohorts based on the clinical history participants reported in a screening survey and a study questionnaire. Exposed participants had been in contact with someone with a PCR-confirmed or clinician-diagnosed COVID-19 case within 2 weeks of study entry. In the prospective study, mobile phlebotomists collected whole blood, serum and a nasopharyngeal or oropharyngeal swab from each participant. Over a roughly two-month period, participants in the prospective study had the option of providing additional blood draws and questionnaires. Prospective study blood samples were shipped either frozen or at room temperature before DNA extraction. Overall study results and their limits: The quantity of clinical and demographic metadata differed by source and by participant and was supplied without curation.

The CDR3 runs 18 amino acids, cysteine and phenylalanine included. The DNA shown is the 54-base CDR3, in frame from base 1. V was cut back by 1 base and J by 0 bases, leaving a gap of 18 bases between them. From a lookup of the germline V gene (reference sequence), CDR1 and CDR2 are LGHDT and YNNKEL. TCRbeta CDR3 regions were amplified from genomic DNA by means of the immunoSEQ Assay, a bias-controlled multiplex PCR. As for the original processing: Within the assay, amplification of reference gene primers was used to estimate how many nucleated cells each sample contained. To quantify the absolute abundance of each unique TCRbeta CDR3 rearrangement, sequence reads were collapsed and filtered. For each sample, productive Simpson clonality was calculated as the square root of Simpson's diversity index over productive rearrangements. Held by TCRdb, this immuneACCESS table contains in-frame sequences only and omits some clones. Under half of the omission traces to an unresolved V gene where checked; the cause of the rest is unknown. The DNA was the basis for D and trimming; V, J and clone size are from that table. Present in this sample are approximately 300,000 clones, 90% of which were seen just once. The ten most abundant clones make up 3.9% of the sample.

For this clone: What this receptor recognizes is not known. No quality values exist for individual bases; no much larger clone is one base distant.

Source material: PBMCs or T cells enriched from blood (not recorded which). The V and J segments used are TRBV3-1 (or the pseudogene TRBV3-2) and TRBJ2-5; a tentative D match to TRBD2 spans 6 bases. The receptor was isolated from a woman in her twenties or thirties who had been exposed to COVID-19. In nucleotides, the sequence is TGTGCCAGCAGCCAAGCCTCGGGTACGGGGGTACACCAAGAGACCCAGTACTTC. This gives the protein CASSQASGTGVHQETQYF.